This entry features one TCR beta chain sequence. The target of this receptor is not known. The input lacks base qualities; no much larger clone sits a single base away. This record belongs to a study of cytomegalovirus exposure and HLA in healthy donors (dated by TCRdb to the late 2010s). For the wider study: An earlier analysis of roughly 500 of the donors reported approximately 290 Gb of sequence data and around 120 million unique TCR beta sequences from roughly 200 million T cells. Around 330 gigabases of sequencing data and approximately 92 million unique TCR sequences made up an early release that covered 500 to 700 HLA-typed donors. The genetic ancestry cluster associated with self-reported Caucasian donors included 81% of the 398 genotyped donors. The aim of the study was to test whether cataloging public T cell receptors could identify signatures of past pathogen exposure. Using immunosequencing, the study profiled T cell repertoires from approximately 700 subjects and related those repertoires to cytomegalovirus serostatus. Along with the roughly 710-subject first cohort, a separate validation cohort of approximately 110 different subjects was used. To predict cytomegalovirus infection status, the study combined high-throughput TCR immunosequencing, statistical association of individual TCRs with disease status, and machine learning. In a later analysis, previously published TCR beta repertoires from 666 donors were re-analyzed and high-resolution HLA genotyping was added so that TCR occurrence patterns could be studied. Rather than drawing on any new phenotypic data, the later analysis identified candidate immune exposures from TCR beta sequences and the way those sequences occurred across donors. To decide whether each TCR beta V gene segment behaved as functional or pseudogenic, an earlier analysis of approximately 620 of the donors relied on high-throughput TCR beta sequencing. Donor age, sex, ethnicity and CMV serostatus were compiled together with the repertoire data. Genome-wide SNP genotypes for about 60% of the roughly 700 donors were used in a later genetic analysis, which treated that subset as a discovery cohort. Every discovery cohort repertoire had been produced on one sequencing platform. Both class I and class II loci were covered by HLA typing, at four-digit resolution. Typing coverage differed by locus: A, B, C, DRB1 and DQB1 were typed in about 620-640 donors, DQA1 in 500 to 550, DPA1 in around 610, and DPB1 in 450 to 490. Because of strong linkage in the cohort, roughly five DR-DQ haplotypes were treated as single units for association and clustering. Among some 410 genotyped donors of the cohort, an average of about 240,000 unique TCR beta nucleotide sequences were sequenced per donor, approximately 20% of them non-productive. Paper-wide results and their limitations: A cluster of highly shared sequence variants was judged likely to be a technical artifact of the sequencing pipeline. A further reported finding was that TCR beta sequences accurately predicted the HLA-A and HLA-B alleles for most subjects in the first cohort. Assigning TCR associations to individual alleles was difficult when HLA alleles, especially DR and DQ, strongly co-occurred. Compared with the approximately 670-donor mean, donors in an Asian-associated ancestry cluster had fewer N-insertions in productive TCRs, according to a later genetic analysis. This cohort had only TCR beta chains sequenced, and the lack of alpha or paired-chain data limited which features could be detected. In the study, approximately 160 TCR beta chains were listed as associated with cytomegalovirus. Because counts were too low, seventeen rarely observed V segments, including chromosome 9 orphons, were left out of the earlier analysis of about 620 of the donors. Specific HLA alleles were associated with 18,000 or so TCR beta sequences at a false discovery rate of 0.05 in a later analysis. In a later analysis, the rate of TCR association differed among HLA loci, with DRB1 alleles having the most associated TCRs and HLA-C alleles having the fewest. According to a later analysis, most CMV-associated TCR beta chains appeared to be HLA-restricted, and the HLA associations seemed to be driven largely by CMV exposure. While some public TCRs were present in many individuals, most TCR sequences turned up only very rarely across donors. Compared with equally common non-associated chains, HLA-associated TCR beta chains in a later analysis were more clonally expanded and had lower generation probabilities. Roughly uniform sequencing depth across donors was assumed in presence/absence analyses, although this assumption may not hold. Correlated functional status among segregating V segments might reflect linkage disequilibrium, but an unknown experimental factor could not be ruled out. In an earlier analysis of 587 of the donors, most TCR beta V segments appeared in productive rearrangements about 87% or about 30% of the time, broadly matching IMGT annotations. Because HLA typing was unavailable for some donors at each locus, only the typed subset was used in association tests. The classifier was reported to diagnose cytomegalovirus status with high specificity and sensitivity in both the original cohort and the validation cohort. Three of the identified cytomegalovirus-associated TCR beta chains were confirmed in vitro to be specific for cytomegalovirus antigens. CMV serostatus was the only immune exposure information available for the cohort. An association between a missense DCLRE1C variant and V-gene and J-gene trimming of TCR beta chains was found in a later genetic analysis and replicated in an independent cohort. It was suggested by the authors that the approach could potentially be generalized to other disease states and immunological phenotypes. Some IMGT-functional V segments, including TRBV6-2 and TRBV6-3, could not be told apart with the 87-base-pair reads, so those segments were excluded. Several of the top co-occurrence clusters appeared to be linked to parvovirus B19, influenza, CMV and Epstein-Barr virus, according to a later analysis.

In total, roughly 710 healthy bone marrow donors made up the cohort. At the time of sampling, every cohort member was nominally healthy, though immune exposures that went unrecorded were likely present. The donor tested CMV seronegative, placing the donor among the 352 seronegative members of the cohort. Each donor provided a peripheral blood sample, and peripheral blood mononuclear cells were used for TCR beta sequencing. Genomic DNA extraction from the blood cell samples was performed with the Qiagen DNeasy Blood Extraction Kit. Library prep was done by the immunoSEQ multiplex PCR assay. For the multiplex PCR, a mixture combining 60 forward primers for TCR Vbeta segments and 13 reverse primers for TCR Jbeta segments was used. Amplification of the CDR3 region of rearranged TCR beta genes was performed with a multiplex PCR assay on genomic DNA. The amplified TCR beta libraries were sequenced on the Illumina HiSeq System as 87-base-pair reads. The original pipeline was this. Across the roughly 700 repertoires, a later analysis counted some 81 million unique TCR beta chains, 9 million to 14 million of which were shared by at least two donors. A nearest-neighbor algorithm error-corrected the raw reads and collapsed the reads into unique sequences, merging closely related sequences to remove PCR and sequencing errors. Alignment of CDR3 sequences to IMGT reference sequences was used to assign V, D and J gene segments. For a sequence to be retained, a match of at least six nucleotides was required to both a V gene segment and a J gene segment. Rearrangements were classified as productive when the CDR3 lacked stop codons and remained in frame with V and J, and all other rearrangements were classified as non-productive. CDR3 was defined according to IMGT convention as the region running from the second conserved V-encoded cysteine to the conserved J-encoded phenylalanine. The earlier analysis of 500 to 600 of the donors excluded sequences that lacked an unambiguous match to a single V gene segment. In an earlier analysis of 587 of the donors, a V segment was called functional when productive rearrangements were above 56.7%, and segregating when the standard deviation between donors exceeded 5%. A statistical classification framework was developed to diagnose cytomegalovirus status using the catalog of TCR beta chain sequences. In a later analysis, V and J genes were assigned by comparing TCR nucleotide sequences against IMGT/GENE-DB human TR gene sequences. The TCRdist pipeline was used in a later analysis to assign CDR3 sequences and most-parsimonious VDJ recombination scenarios. In a later analysis, each TCR beta chain was defined by its CDR3 amino acid sequence together with its V-gene family, and reads lacking a unique V-gene family were excluded. In a later analysis, some 600 highly shared, low-generation-probability nucleotide sequences were removed to address suspected cross-contamination and a sequencing artifact. For each public chain, a later analysis derived a clonal expansion index from normalized ranks of inferred template counts within each repertoire. Generation probabilities in a later analysis came from a VDJ recombination model fitted to out-of-frame rearrangements, and those results were checked against IGoR. A later analysis scored TCR-TCR, TCR-HLA and TCR-CMV co-occurrence with hypergeometric tests, applying a repertoire-size bias correction to TCR pairs. False discovery rates were estimated in a later analysis by permuting HLA or CMV assignments 20 times. A later analysis grouped co-occurring TCRs with DBSCAN, adding TCRdist sequence similarity when clustering within HLA-allele-positive subsets. Co-occurrence clustering excluded repertoires with fewer than 30,000 or more than 120,000 public chains, plus five with anomalous nucleotide sharing. The clones in this table, taken by TCRdb from immuneACCESS, are in-frame only. Not every clone is retained; where verified, under half of the shortfall comes from an unresolved V gene, and the cause of the rest is unknown. That table gives V, J and clone size, and the DNA gave D and trimming. For this sample there are about 110,000 clones; approximately 80% appear just once. The top ten clones comprise about 1.5% of the sample.

V and J are trimmed by 7 bases and 5 bases, and the gene matches miss 5 bases of the junction. From a lookup of the germline V gene, CDR1 and CDR2 are SGDLS and YYNGEE. Reading from cysteine to phenylalanine, the CDR3 counts 14 amino acids. Here the CDR3 DNA is all that survives: 42 bases in frame from base 1. Sample: PBMCs. The sequence was collected from a man aged 50 to 59 in good health and CMV-seronegative. The chain is encoded by TRBV9 joined to TRBJ2-2; TRBD2 fits 10 bases in the junction. The nucleotides read TGTGCCAGCCAGCGGGGGGGCGGGACCGGGGAGCTGTTTTTT. It codes for CASQRGGGTGELFF.